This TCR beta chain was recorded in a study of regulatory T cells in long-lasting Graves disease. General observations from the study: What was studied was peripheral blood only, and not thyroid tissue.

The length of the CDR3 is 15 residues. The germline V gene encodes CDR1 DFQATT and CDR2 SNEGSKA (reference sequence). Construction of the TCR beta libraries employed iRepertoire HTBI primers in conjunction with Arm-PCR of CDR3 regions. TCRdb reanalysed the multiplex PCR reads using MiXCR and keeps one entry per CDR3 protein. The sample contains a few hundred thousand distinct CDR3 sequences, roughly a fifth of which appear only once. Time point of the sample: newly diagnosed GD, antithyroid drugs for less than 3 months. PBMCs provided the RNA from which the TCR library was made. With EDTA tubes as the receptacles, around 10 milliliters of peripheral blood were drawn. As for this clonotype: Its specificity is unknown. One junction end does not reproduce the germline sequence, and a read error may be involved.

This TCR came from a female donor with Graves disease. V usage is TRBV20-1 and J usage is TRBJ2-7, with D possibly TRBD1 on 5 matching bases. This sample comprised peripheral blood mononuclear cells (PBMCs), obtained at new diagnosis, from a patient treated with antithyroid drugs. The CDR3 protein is CSARGGQGVTYEQYF. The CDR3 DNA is TGCAGTGCCAGAGGCGGCCAGGGCGTTACCTACGAGCAGTACTTC.